This T cell receptor beta chain was sequenced in a study of shared clonotypes between healthy human individuals. On the study more broadly: CD4 naive cells filled three plates per donor, CD4 memory three, CD8 naive two and CD8 memory one.

Here immunoSEQ multiplex PCR was the method, and the copy in TCRdb shows in-frame clones only, minus some. Of about 2.4 million clones listed, roughly 93% are singletons. Whole-study findings and limits: The study found approximately 5% of naive CD4 clonotypes shared across four donors.

On this clone: Its specificity is not known.

The germline V gene encodes CDR1 MNHNS and CDR2 SASEGT. The CDR3 consists of 17 residues. Unmatched junction bases numbered 13, after V lost 1 base and J lost 5 bases. Sequences were obtained from naive CD4+ T cells from PBMCs. Stated subset: CD45RA+ positively selected. The source is a man aged 18-30 years in good health. Some clones in this sample may be carry-over from other donors' samples. The V and J genes are TRBV6-1 and TRBJ2-5; 7 nucleotides match TRBD1. DNA of the CDR3: TGTGCCAGCAGTGAAGGTTTCCAGGGGGTGAACTTTGAGACCCAGTACTTC. Residues: CASSEGFQGVNFETQYF.